A single T cell receptor beta chain is shown here with its context. Its antigen remains unknown. These data come from a study of beta chain features in type 1 diabetes. Whole-study findings and limits: Among patients, naive, central memory and Treg TCRB repertoires appeared more similar than among healthy donors. Patients with type 1 diabetes showed fewer VDJ junction insertions and more deletions.

A heparinised blood draw that averaged roughly 110 mL was obtained once from each donor. The entirety of the isolated RNA underwent reverse transcription, so expressed TCRB transcripts were sequenced. Assay used: immunoSEQ multiplex PCR; TCRdb lists only in-frame clones, some missing. The table shows 60,000 or so clones, with approximately 59% occurring only once. V was pared by 5 bases and J by 3 bases, with 17 bases between. This CDR3 comprises 15 residues. Germline values: CDR1 MNHNY, CDR2 SVGAGI (reference sequence). Sequencing input: Tregs from blood. The V gene is TRBV6-6, the J gene TRBJ2-7; D gene uncertain. The origin of this receptor is a woman younger than 30 in good health. The CDR3 nucleotides are TGTGCCAGCAGTGCCCCCGCCCAGAATCACTACGAGCAGTACTTC. This sequence encodes CASSAPAQNHYEQYF.